This T cell receptor (beta chain) derives from a study of CD8 T cells in ankylosing spondylitis. Construction of TCR beta libraries was performed using quantitative 5'-RACE with molecular barcodes. Each CDR3 protein is one row after TCRdb ran MiXCR on the 5' RACE reads. In the table there are roughly 150,000 distinct CDR3 sequences, about 6.7% of which are singletons. In its sample, this clonotype was seen many times. CDR3 length equals 15 residues. Deletions cut 3 bases from V and 1 base from J, with 10 bases between. This chain uses TRBV12-3 or TRBV12-4 with TRBJ1-5; tentative D call: TRBD1 (6 bases). This receptor was taken from a female donor with ankylosing spondylitis or in good health (not recorded which). Input material: blood, either unsorted or a sorted T cell fraction (not recorded which). CDR3 protein: CASSLMGASNQPQHF. Written as DNA, the CDR3 is TGTGCCAGCAGTTTGATGGGGGCGAGCAATCAGCCCCAGCATTTT.